The next 28 T cell receptor beta chains were all read from a single sample in a study of cytomegalovirus exposure and HLA in healthy donors. PCR primers comprised 60 Vbeta and 13 Jbeta primers. Assay used: immunoSEQ multiplex PCR; TCRdb lists only in-frame clones, some missing. This sample has about 140,000 clones, with around 83% found just once. The sequencing sample was made of PBMCs. The receptors were gathered from a man between 35 and 55 years old in good health and CMV-seropositive.

The chain links TRBV9 to TRBJ2-1, with 8 bases matching TRBD1. This CDR3 contains 16 residues. Germline V gene sequence: CDR1 SGDLS, CDR2 YYNGEE. The V segment lost 3 bases and the J segment 0 bases; nucleotides outside the gene matches: 5. The CDR3 sequence is CASSARQGSSYNEQFF. The CDR3 bases are TGTGCCAGCAGCGCCCGACAGGGGAGCTCCTACAATGAGCAGTTCTTC.

The J gene is TRBJ1-3, the V gene TRBV6-5, with D possibly TRBD1 on 5 matching bases. The CDR3 length is 15 residues. The germline V gene has CDR1 MNHEY and CDR2 SVGAGI. Trimming removed 3 bases from V and 0 bases from J, with 9 bases in between. CDR3 nucleotides: TGTGCCAGCAGTTATGGACATAACTCTGGAAACACCATATATTTT. Its protein is CASSYGHNSGNTIYF.

The chain recombines TRBV13 with TRBJ2-3; D is ambiguous. CDR1 PRHDT and CDR2 FYEKMQ come from the germline V gene (reference sequence). This CDR3 region has 16 residues. V was pared by 4 bases and J by 2 bases, with 16 bases between. The CDR3 here is CASSSAEPAYTDTQYF. CDR3 DNA sequence: TGTGCCAGCAGCTCGGCGGAGCCCGCATACACAGATACGCAGTATTTT.

The J gene is TRBJ1-1, the V gene TRBV19; tentatively, D is TRBD1 (5 bases). The germline gives CDR1 LNHDA, CDR2 SQIVND (reference sequence). V was shortened by 7 bases and J by 0 bases, with 9 bases between the two germline ends. This CDR3 comprises 13 residues. DNA of the CDR3: TGTGCCAGTACGGCGGGGCTGAACACTGAAGCTTTCTTT. As protein: CASTAGLNTEAFF.

CDR3 in DNA: TGCGCCAGCAGCCAAGATATCGCGGACAGGTGGAATTCACCCCTCCACTTT. Its translation is CASSQDIADRWNSPLHF. This sequence joins TRBV4-1 and TRBJ1-6, with 7 positions matching TRBD1. This CDR3 is 17 amino acids long. Losses at the gene ends were 0 bases for V and 7 bases for J; bases not matched to a gene: 9. The V gene's germline CDR1 is MGHRA and CDR2 YSYEKL.

V usage is TRBV27 and J usage is TRBJ2-5; TRBD1 matches 10 bases. CDR3 length: 17 residues. Germline V gene data show CDR1 as MNHEY and CDR2 as SMNVEV (reference sequence). The trim removed 7 bases at V and 4 bases at J, leaving 15 bases unmatched. The CDR3: CASTSRTGGLTGETQYF. The DNA of the CDR3 is TGTGCCAGCACCAGCCGGACAGGGGGGTTGACTGGAGAGACCCAGTACTTC.

The chain uses TRBV2 and TRBJ2-5; the D gene is possibly TRBD1 (5 bases). V was shortened by 2 bases and J by 2 bases, with 9 bases between the two germline ends. The CDR3 loop spans 14 amino acids. Per germline, CDR1 SNHLY and CDR2 FYNNEI. The DNA for the CDR3 is TGTGCCAGCAGTGAACAGGGCCCGCAAGAGACCCAGTACTTC. It specifies CASSEQGPQETQYF.

Of note for this clone: A junction boundary mismatches the germline segment, possibly from a read error. CDR3 in amino acids: CSSSCLTCLSGANVLTF. CDR3 coding DNA: TGTTCCAGCAGCTGTCTGACATGCCTTTCTGGGGCCAACGTCCTGACTTTC. The rearrangement links TRBV7-9 to TRBJ2-6; D is unresolved. In germline, CDR1 is SEHNR, CDR2 FQNEAQ (reference sequence). This CDR3 is 17 amino acids long.

This sequence joins TRBV29-1 and TRBJ1-4; D perhaps matches TRBD1 (5 bases). In germline, CDR1 is SQVTM, CDR2 ANQGSEA. The length of the CDR3 is 13 residues. The V end was cut by 7 bases, the J end by 2 bases, with 11 bases between. The CDR3 DNA is TGCAGCGCCGGGGGGAGGACTAATGAAAAACTGTTTTTT. This encodes CSAGGRTNEKLFF.

A few counts support this clone. The chain carries TRBV4-1 and TRBJ2-1; 11 bases match TRBD1. V dropped 1 base and J dropped 6; count of bases not matched to a gene: 8. This CDR3 has 17 amino acids. CDR1 and CDR2 from the germline V gene are MGHRA and YSYEKL. CDR3 residues: CASSQGPWTGGLNEQFF. As DNA, the CDR3 is TGCGCCAGCAGCCAAGGTCCCTGGACAGGGGGCCTCAATGAGCAGTTCTTC.

This clone was seen a single time. The gene calls are TRBV7-9 and TRBJ2-2, with D possibly TRBD1 on 5 matching bases. This CDR3 contains 16 residues. The germline V gene encodes CDR1 SEHNR and CDR2 FQNEAQ (reference sequence). The germline V and J ends were trimmed by 1 base and 1 base, with 10 bases remaining between them. The CDR3 region is CASSLGARVNTGELFF. CDR3 in DNA: TGTGCCAGCAGCTTAGGGGCCAGGGTGAACACCGGGGAGCTGTTTTTT. Using reference TRBV7-9 and TRBJ2-2 for the parts outside the CDR3, the full variable domain is DTGVSQNPRHKITKRGQNVTFRCDPISEHNRLYWYRQTLGQGPEFLTYFQNEAQLEKSRLLSDRFSAERPKGSFSTLEIQRTEQGDSAMYLCASSLGARVNTGELFFGEGSRLTVL.

The chain recombines TRBV2 with TRBJ1-6; a possible D gene is TRBD1 (6 bases). The CDR3 spans 14 residues. Per the germline V gene, CDR1 is SNHLY and CDR2 is FYNNEI. Trimming took 3 bases from V and 10 from J, leaving 13 bases between them. The CDR3 DNA sequence: TGTGCCAGCAGTGAGCTACAGGGAGACTCACCCCTCCACTTT. It is translated as CASSELQGDSPLHF.

This clone was observed once. The V gene is TRBV27, the J gene TRBJ2-7; D uncertain. The CDR3 length is 15 residues. Germline lookup yields CDR1 MNHEY and CDR2 SMNVEV (reference sequence). The ends were cut back, 5 bases at V and 0 bases at J, with 14 bases in the middle. CDR3 nucleotide sequence: TGTGCCAGCAGTCCTTTGATCGGTTCCTCCTACGAGCAGTACTTC. It is translated as CASSPLIGSSYEQYF.

As concerns this clone: The junction shows a germline mismatch at one end, possibly a read error. The chain joins TRBV5-4 to TRBJ2-7, with TRBD1 identical over 7 bases. Germline V CDR1 and CDR2: SGHNT, YYREEE (reference sequence). This CDR3 region has 14 residues. The CDR3 DNA sequence: TGTGCCAGCAGCCTGGGGACAGAGTACTACGAACAGTACTTC. This codes for CASSLGTEYYEQYF. The full variable domain, with the rest looked up from reference TRBV5-4 and TRBJ2-7, is ETGVTQSPTHLIKTRGQQVTLRCSSQSGHNTVSWYQQALGQGPQFIFQYYREEENGRGNFPPRFSGLQFPNYSSELNVNALELDDSALYLCASSLGTEYYEQYFGPGTRLTVT.

J is TRBJ2-1 and V is TRBV27; D call uncertain. CDR1 MNHEY and CDR2 SMNVEV come from the germline V gene (reference sequence). The CDR3 sequence is 15 residues long. The V end lost 0 bases, the J end lost 4 bases, and 10 bases lay between the germline ends. Here the CDR3 reads CASSLSSRPYNEQFF. The DNA of the CDR3 is TGTGCCAGCAGTTTATCGTCTAGACCTTACAATGAGCAGTTCTTC.

The chain joins TRBV27 to TRBJ1-3, with 7 nucleotides matching TRBD1. CDR1 MNHEY and CDR2 SMNVEV come from the germline V gene (reference sequence). Unmatched junction bases numbered 14, after V lost 4 bases and J lost 5 bases. The CDR3 is 17 residues long. CDR3 amino acids: CASSSRGSRQGRNTIYF. In nucleotides, the CDR3 is TGTGCCAGCAGTTCCAGGGGATCGAGACAGGGTAGAAACACCATATATTTT.

The chain uses TRBV29-1 and TRBJ2-7; 7 positions match TRBD2. The length of the CDR3 is 14 residues. The J segment lost 0 bases and the V segment lost 4 bases, leaving 6 bases of the junction unmatched. Germline assignment: CDR1 SQVTM and CDR2 ANQGSEA. This CDR3 reads CSVAPGGSSYEQYF. The CDR3 DNA sequence: TGCAGCGTTGCACCGGGCGGGAGCTCCTACGAGCAGTACTTC.

This clone was counted once. The gene calls are TRBV27 and TRBJ1-1; D remains ambiguous. The ends were cut back, 5 bases at V and 1 base at J, with 17 bases in the middle. The germline gives CDR1 MNHEY, CDR2 SMNVEV (reference sequence). The CDR3 spans 16 residues. The CDR3 spells CASSTEQPVGNTEAFF. In DNA form, the CDR3 reads TGTGCCAGCAGTACTGAACAGCCGGTGGGGAACACTGAAGCTTTCTTT.

V usage is TRBV5-1 and J usage is TRBJ1-5; D is unresolved. The CDR3 has 15 amino acids. Germline V lookup: CDR1 SGHRS, CDR2 YFSETQ. V was trimmed by 0 bases and J by 3 bases, leaving 10 bases between them. CDR3 residues: CASSLAGGYNQPQHF. CDR3 in DNA: TGCGCCAGCAGCTTGGCCGGCGGCTACAATCAGCCCCAGCATTTT.

The chain uses TRBV10-3 and TRBJ2-7, with 7 bases fitting TRBD1. The CDR3 is made up of 13 amino acids. J lost 6 bases, V lost 2 bases, and 4 bases had no gene match. Germline CDR1 is ENHRY and CDR2 is SYGVKD. The DNA for the CDR3 is TGTGCCATCAGTGAGGACAGGGCCCGCGAGCAGTACTTC. Amino acids: CAISEDRAREQYF.

The chain employs TRBV7-2 and TRBJ2-1, with D maybe TRBD1 (5 bases). V was shortened by 6 bases and J by 8 bases, with 17 bases between the two germline ends. CDR1 and CDR2 from the germline V gene are SGHTA and FQGNSA. The CDR3 is 14 amino acids. The CDR3 coding sequence is TGTGCCAGCAGTGTTTCGGTAGGGGCTTATGAGCAGTTCTTC. Translated, it gives CASSVSVGAYEQFF.

The chain is built from TRBV5-6 and TRBJ2-7, with D possibly matching TRBD2 (5 bases). The CDR3 runs to 13 residues. CDR1 is SGHDT and CDR2 is YYEEEE in the germline V gene. Trimming stripped 2 bases from V and 5 bases from J, with 11 bases between. Here the CDR3 reads CASSFGSGNEQYF. CDR3 DNA sequence: TGTGCCAGCAGCTTCGGGTCGGGGAACGAGCAGTACTTC.

The chain carries TRBV7-3 and TRBJ2-6; the match to TRBD2 covers 10 bases. Trimming at V came to 5 bases and at J to 4 bases, leaving 8 bases not matched to a gene. This CDR3 contains 17 residues. Germline values: CDR1 SGHTA, CDR2 FQGTGA. The CDR3 sequence: CASSSGGARGGANVLTF. The DNA for the CDR3 is TGTGCCAGCAGCAGCGGGGGGGCCAGAGGAGGGGCCAACGTCCTGACTTTC.

This sequence joins TRBV11-2 and TRBJ2-1; 15 bases fit TRBD2. CDR3 length equals 20 residues. Germline loops: CDR1 SGHAT, CDR2 FQNNGV. Trimming at V came to 0 bases and at J to 0 bases, leaving 6 bases not matched to a gene. The CDR3 sequence: CASSLEGTSGRLSSYNEQFF. Written as DNA, the CDR3 is TGTGCCAGCAGCTTAGAGGGGACTAGCGGGAGGTTGAGCTCCTACAATGAGCAGTTCTTC.

This clone was recorded once. The rearrangement joins TRBV6-1 to TRBJ1-5, with 7 nucleotides matching TRBD1. With V trimmed by 1 base and J by 5 bases, 8 bases remained unmatched. The CDR3 spans 16 residues. From germline, CDR1 is MNHNS and CDR2 SASEGT. CDR3 DNA sequence: TGTGCCAGCAGTGAAGGGCAGGGGGATTGGTATCAGCCCCAGCATTTT. Its protein is CASSEGQGDWYQPQHF.

This chain connects TRBV6-5 to TRBJ1-2; D ambiguous. V lost 4 bases and J 4 bases, leaving 4 bases between the germline ends. Germline V lookup: CDR1 MNHEY, CDR2 SVGAGI. The CDR3 spans 11 residues. The CDR3 sequence: CASSSTYGYTF. The CDR3 nucleotides are TGTGCCAGCAGTTCTACCTATGGCTACACCTTC.

The rearrangement uses TRBV7-2 and TRBJ2-2; a weak D match, TRBD1 (5 bases). Germline CDR1 and CDR2: SGHTA and FQGNSA. The V and J ends lost 2 bases and 6 bases respectively, with 16 bases between them. The CDR3 spans 16 residues. CDR3 DNA sequence: TGTGCCAGCAGCTTATTGGCCAGGGTTGGATCCGGGGAGCTGTTTTTT. This encodes CASSLLARVGSGELFF.

The J gene is TRBJ2-7, the V gene TRBV30; D not certain. Germline CDR1 reads GTSNPN; CDR2 reads SVGIG (reference sequence). The CDR3 is 11 residues long. Trimming removed 4 bases at V and 4 bases at J, with 8 bases between. CDR3 in amino acids: CAWTSGYEQYF. DNA of the CDR3: TGTGCCTGGACTAGTGGGTACGAGCAGTACTTC.